This entry lists 6 T cell receptor beta chains sequenced from one sample in a study of sequential checkpoint blockade in melanoma. Specified treatment: randomized to nivolumab then ipilimumab (arm A) or the reverse (arm B). Here immunoSEQ multiplex PCR was the method, and the copy in TCRdb shows in-frame clones only, minus some. The sample shows about 3,700 clones, about 23% of them seen only once. Sample: tumor tissue (inferred from file names), taken from a patient given nivolumab and ipilimumab in sequence. All receptors derive from a human donor with melanoma.

This clone was recorded a few times. This rearrangement joins TRBV7-2 to TRBJ2-1, with D hard to call. The germline gives CDR1 SGHTA, CDR2 FQGNSA. V gave up 1 base and J gave up 7 bases, with 8 bases separating them. The CDR3 extends over 13 amino acids. The CDR3 loop is CASSLVGVNEQFF. Written as DNA, the CDR3 is TGTGCCAGCAGCTTAGTTGGGGTAAATGAGCAGTTCTTC. The full variable domain, with the rest looked up from reference TRBV7-2 and TRBJ2-1, is GAGVSQSPSNKVTEKGKDVELRCDPISGHTALYWYRQSLGQGLEFLIYFQGNSAPDKSGLPSDRFSAERTGGSVSTLTIQRTQQEDSAVYLCASSLVGVNEQFFGPGTRLTVL.

The J gene is TRBJ2-2, the V gene TRBV5-1; 8 bases line up with TRBD2. With 4 bases clipped from V and 3 bases from J, the junction kept 8 bases outside the gene matches. Looked up from germline, CDR1 is SGHRS and CDR2 is YFSETQ. The CDR3 has 16 residues. For the CDR3, the DNA is TGCGCCAGCAGCCAACTAACTAGCGGCGACACCGGGGAGCTGTTTTTT. This translates into CASSQLTSGDTGELFF.

The CDR3 reads CALQREEYTGELFF. DNA for the CDR3: TGCGCCCTACAGCGGGAGGAGTACACCGGGGAGCTGTTTTTT. This chain uses TRBV10-2 with TRBJ2-2; 9 nucleotides line up with TRBD2. V dropped 11 bases and J dropped 3; count of bases not matched to a gene: 7. CDR3 length equals 14 residues. Germline loops: CDR1 WSHSY, CDR2 SAAADI.

Only a few counts were recorded for this clone. The chain combines TRBV19 with TRBJ2-2; D is unclear. V lost 4 bases and J lost 5, with 8 bases in between. This CDR3 spans 13 amino acids. Per germline, CDR1 LNHDA and CDR2 SQIVND (reference sequence). CDR3 sequence: CASSKTVTGELFF. In DNA, the CDR3 is TGTGCCAGTAGTAAAACAGTAACCGGGGAGCTGTTTTTT. The full variable domain, with the rest looked up from reference TRBV19 and TRBJ2-2, is DGGITQSPKYLFRKEGQNVTLSCEQNLNHDAMYWYRQDPGQGLRLIYYSQIVNDFQKGDIAEGYSVSREKKESFPLTVTSAQKNPTAFYLCASSKTVTGELFFGEGSRLTVL.

This clone was counted a single time. The chain recombines TRBV18 with TRBJ2-3; TRBD2 agrees at 11 bases. The V gene's germline CDR1 is KGHSH and CDR2 LQKENI. This CDR3 has 16 residues. V was clipped by 3 bases and J by 3 bases; unmatched bases: 5. The CDR3 region has the DNA TGTGCCAGCTCACCTCAGGGACTAGCGGAAACAGATACGCAGTATTTT. Translation gives CASSPQGLAETDTQYF.

This clone was recorded many times. The V call is TRBV9, the J call TRBJ2-3; 9 bases are shared with TRBD1. Germline assignment: CDR1 SGDLS and CDR2 YYNGEE. V lost 4 bases and J lost 3; bases outside the gene matches: 6. The CDR3 length is 15 residues. CDR3 sequence reads: CASSLTGGATDTQYF. In DNA, the CDR3 is TGTGCCAGCAGCCTAACAGGGGGCGCGACAGATACGCAGTATTTT.